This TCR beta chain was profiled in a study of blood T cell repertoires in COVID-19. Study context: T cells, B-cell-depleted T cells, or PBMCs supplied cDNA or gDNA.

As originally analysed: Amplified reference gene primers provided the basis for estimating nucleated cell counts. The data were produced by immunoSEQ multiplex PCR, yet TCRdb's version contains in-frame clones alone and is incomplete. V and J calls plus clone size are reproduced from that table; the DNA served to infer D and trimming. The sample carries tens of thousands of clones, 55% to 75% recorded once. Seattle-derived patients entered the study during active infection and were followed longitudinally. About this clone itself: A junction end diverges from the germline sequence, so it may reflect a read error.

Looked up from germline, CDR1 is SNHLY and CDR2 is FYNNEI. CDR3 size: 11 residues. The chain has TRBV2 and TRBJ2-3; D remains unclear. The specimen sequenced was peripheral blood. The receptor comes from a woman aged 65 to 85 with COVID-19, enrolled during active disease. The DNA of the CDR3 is TGTGCCAGCAGCCCCACGGGTACGCTGTATTTT. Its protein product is CASSPTGTLYF.